Presented here are 11 T cell receptor beta chains from one specimen sequenced in a study of human T cells and chemical hapten exposure. The time point here: patch test 1, 2 weeks after DPC sensitization. Treatment described: therapeutic diphenylcyclopropenone sensitization with weekly scalp DPC. Each CDR3 protein gets one entry after TCRdb re-called the RACE reads with MiXCR. The repertoire holds 300,000 to 450,000 distinct CDR3 sequences, more than 4.5% seen once, with 2% to 2.5% in the top ten. The sequences come from whole blood, collected in connection with sensitization to the hapten diphenylcyclopropenone (DPC). Receptors were obtained from a woman aged 45-65 years with alopecia areata. Some clones in this sample may be carry-over from other donors' samples.

This clonotype was seen repeatedly, ten times or more. The rearrangement links TRBV10-3 to TRBJ1-4; 7 bases agree with TRBD1. Germline V gives CDR1 ENHRY, CDR2 SYGVKD. V lost 3 bases, J lost 8 bases, and 6 bases stayed unmatched. The CDR3 has 14 amino acids. The CDR3, as DNA: TGTGCCATCAGTGACGAACAGGGGAACGAAAAACTGTTTTTT. This codes for CAISDEQGNEKLFF.

This clonotype occurred a few times. The chain couples TRBV7-2 to TRBJ1-2; unclear D gene. Germline V CDR1 and CDR2: SGHTA, FQGNSA. V lost 5 bases and J lost 4, with 11 bases in between. The CDR3 sequence is 13 residues long. CDR3 residues: CASSPRGVYGYTF. The CDR3 DNA is TGTGCCAGCAGCCCCCGCGGCGTCTATGGCTACACCTTC.

This clonotype has a handful of counts. CDR3 in DNA: TGTGCCAGCGCCCCCTCAGCGGAAACCTACAATGAGCAGTTCTTC. The encoded protein is CASAPSAETYNEQFF. The chain links TRBV6-5 to TRBJ2-1; tentatively, D is TRBD2 (5 bases). CDR1 and CDR2 (germline): MNHEY, SVGAGI. CDR3 length equals 15 residues. V was shortened by 8 bases and J by 2 bases, with 16 bases between the two germline ends.

This clonotype was seen repeatedly, ten times or more. This rearrangement joins TRBV29-1 to TRBJ1-2; D not resolved. This CDR3 comprises 11 residues. Germline V gene lookup returns CDR1 SQVTM and CDR2 ANQGSEA. V lost 5 bases and J 4 bases, leaving 8 bases between the germline ends. CDR3 amino acids: CSVPSFYGYTF. CDR3 DNA sequence: TGCAGCGTTCCCTCCTTCTATGGCTACACCTTC.

The chain recombines TRBV7-2 with TRBJ2-7, with D hard to call. V lost 5 bases, J lost 3 bases, and 14 bases lay in between. CDR1 and CDR2 (germline): SGHTA, FQGNSA. This CDR3 comprises 14 residues. The CDR3 nucleotides read TGTGCCAGCAGCCCTGTGTTTGGCGGCTACGAGCAGTACTTC. Its protein product is CASSPVFGGYEQYF.

This clonotype has ten or more counts. CDR3 region: CASSSGRDEQYF. In nucleotides, the CDR3 is TGTGCCAGCAGTTCCGGTCGGGACGAGCAGTACTTC. The J gene is TRBJ2-7, the V gene TRBV28; D is ambiguous. The CDR3 covers 12 residues. Germline CDR1 MDHEN, CDR2 SYDVKM. The V gene lost 4 bases and the J gene lost 5 bases, with 9 bases spanning the gap.

The CDR3 sequence: CSADGALAGSTDTQYF. The CDR3 bases are TGCAGCGCCGACGGAGCACTAGCGGGGTCCACAGATACGCAGTATTTT. The V gene is TRBV29-1, the J gene TRBJ2-3, with 10 bases lining up with TRBD2. The CDR3 sequence is 16 residues long. After removal of 7 bases from V and 2 bases from J, the junction contained 12 bases not matched to a gene. CDR1 SQVTM and CDR2 ANQGSEA come from the germline V gene.

This clonotype was counted many times. This chain links TRBV20-1 with TRBJ1-5; D perhaps matches TRBD1 (5 bases). CDR3 size: 15 residues. Per the germline V gene, CDR1 is DFQATT and CDR2 is SNEGSKA (reference sequence). V gave up 1 base and J gave up 1 base, with 11 bases separating them. The CDR3 region is CSARGQDRSNQPQHF. The CDR3 coding sequence is TGCAGTGCTAGAGGTCAAGACAGAAGCAATCAGCCCCAGCATTTT.

This clonotype was observed at least ten times. CDR3 sequence reads: CASRRDRGPTEAFF. The CDR3 nucleotides are TGTGCCAGCAGGAGGGACAGGGGGCCCACTGAAGCTTTCTTT. The chain couples TRBV2 to TRBJ1-1, with TRBD1 matching 12 bases. Germline CDR1 reads SNHLY; CDR2 reads FYNNEI. After removal of 6 bases from V and 4 bases from J, the junction contained 3 bases not matched to a gene. This CDR3 has 14 amino acids.

This clonotype was counted ten times or more. This sequence joins TRBV5-1 and TRBJ1-2; D is ambiguous. The CDR3 length is 14 residues. Trimming took off 2 bases at V and 4 bases at J, with 12 bases between the two ends. Germline V lookup: CDR1 SGHRS, CDR2 YFSETQ. CDR3 in amino acids: CASSLEGGTYGYTF. The DNA for the CDR3 is TGCGCCAGCAGCTTAGAGGGAGGAACCTATGGCTACACCTTC.

This clonotype was found many times. The chain uses TRBV6-5 and TRBJ2-3; D ambiguous. The germline V gene has CDR1 MNHEY and CDR2 SVGAGI. Trimming removed 0 bases from V and 6 bases from J, with 13 bases in between. The CDR3 sequence is 15 residues long. CDR3 amino acids: CASSYSIAQPDTQYF. The CDR3 region has the DNA TGTGCCAGCAGTTACTCGATAGCTCAACCGGATACGCAGTATTTT.